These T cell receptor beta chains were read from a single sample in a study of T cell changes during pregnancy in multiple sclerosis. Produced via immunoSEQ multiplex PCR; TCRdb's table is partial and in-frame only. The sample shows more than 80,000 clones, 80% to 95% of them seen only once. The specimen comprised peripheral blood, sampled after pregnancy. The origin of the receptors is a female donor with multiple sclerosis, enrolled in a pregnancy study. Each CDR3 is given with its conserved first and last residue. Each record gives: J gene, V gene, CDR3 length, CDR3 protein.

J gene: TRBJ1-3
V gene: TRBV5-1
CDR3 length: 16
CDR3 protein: CASSSGQINSGNTIYF

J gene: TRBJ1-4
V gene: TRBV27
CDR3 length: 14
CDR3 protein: CASSFNRNNEKLFF

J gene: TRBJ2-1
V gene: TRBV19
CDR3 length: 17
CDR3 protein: CATSRFRLAGTINEQFF

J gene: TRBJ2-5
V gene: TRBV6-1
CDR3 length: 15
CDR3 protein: CASSEALGAGETQYF

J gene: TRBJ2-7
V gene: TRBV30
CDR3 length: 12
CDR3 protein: CAWRRVSYEQYF

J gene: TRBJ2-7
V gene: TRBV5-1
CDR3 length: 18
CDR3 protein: CASSFVPSGTGKSYEQYF

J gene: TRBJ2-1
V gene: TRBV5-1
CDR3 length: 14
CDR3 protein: CASIGDRPYNEQFF

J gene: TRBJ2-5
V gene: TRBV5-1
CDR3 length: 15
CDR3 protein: CASSRDRGSQETQYF

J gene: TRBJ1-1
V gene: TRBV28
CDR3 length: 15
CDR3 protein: CASSYRGQGGTEAFF

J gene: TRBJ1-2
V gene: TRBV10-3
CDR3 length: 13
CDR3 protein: CAISEGGNYGYTF

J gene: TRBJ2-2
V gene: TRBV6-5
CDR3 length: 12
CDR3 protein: CASFTGPGELFF

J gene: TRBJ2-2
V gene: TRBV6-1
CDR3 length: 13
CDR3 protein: CASTGTRTGELFF

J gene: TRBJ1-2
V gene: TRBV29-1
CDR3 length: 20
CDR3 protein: CSVQELSGTHSSLLGPGYTF

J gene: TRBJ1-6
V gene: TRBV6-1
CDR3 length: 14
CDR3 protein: CASSAGTDNSPLHF

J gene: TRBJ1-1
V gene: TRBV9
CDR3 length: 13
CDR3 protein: CASSADSWAEAFF

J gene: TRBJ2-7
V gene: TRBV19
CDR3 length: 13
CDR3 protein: CASSARDTYEQYF

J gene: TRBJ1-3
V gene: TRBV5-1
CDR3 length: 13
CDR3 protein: CASSLAEGNTIYF

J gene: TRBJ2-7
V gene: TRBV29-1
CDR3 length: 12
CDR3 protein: CSVEGTPYEQYF

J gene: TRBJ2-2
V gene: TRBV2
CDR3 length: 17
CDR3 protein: CASRRTSGRAYTGELFF

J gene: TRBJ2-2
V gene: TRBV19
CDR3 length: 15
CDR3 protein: CASSIVGTGGGELFF

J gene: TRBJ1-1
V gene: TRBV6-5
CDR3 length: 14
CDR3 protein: CASSKQGAGTEAFF

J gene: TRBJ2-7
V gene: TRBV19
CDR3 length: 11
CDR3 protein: CASSIGGEQYF

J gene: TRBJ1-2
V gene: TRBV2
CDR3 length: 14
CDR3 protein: CASSDNTSGRGYTF

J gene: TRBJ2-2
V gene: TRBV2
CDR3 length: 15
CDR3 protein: CAITRGEKNTGELFF

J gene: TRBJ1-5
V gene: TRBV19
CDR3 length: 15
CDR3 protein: CATLKGYYSNQPQHF

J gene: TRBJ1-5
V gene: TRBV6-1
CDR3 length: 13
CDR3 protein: CASHIGGGQPQHF

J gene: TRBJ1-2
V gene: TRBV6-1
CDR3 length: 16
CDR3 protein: CASSEWDRGPNYGYTF

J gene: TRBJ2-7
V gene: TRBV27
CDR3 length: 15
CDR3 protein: CASSLISGYSYEQYF

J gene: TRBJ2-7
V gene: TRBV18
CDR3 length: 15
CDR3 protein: CASSVTSDISYEQYF

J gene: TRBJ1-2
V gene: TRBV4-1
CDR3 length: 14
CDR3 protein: CASSQAAGYYGYTF

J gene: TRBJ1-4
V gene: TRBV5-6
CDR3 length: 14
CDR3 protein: CASSFYDSNEKLFF

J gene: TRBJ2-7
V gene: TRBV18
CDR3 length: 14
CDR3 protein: CASSPLGLADEQYF

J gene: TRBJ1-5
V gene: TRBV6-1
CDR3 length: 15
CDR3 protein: CASSVGQGGNQPQHF

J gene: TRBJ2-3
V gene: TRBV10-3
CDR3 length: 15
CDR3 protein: CAITDSGRITDTQYF

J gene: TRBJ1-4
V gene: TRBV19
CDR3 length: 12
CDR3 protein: CASSTGGEKLFF

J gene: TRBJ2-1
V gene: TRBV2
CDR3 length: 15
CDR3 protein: CASPVEKSSYNEQFF